This T cell receptor (beta chain) was found in a study of T cells in Graves' hyperthyroidism and ophthalmopathy. For the study at large: Peripheral blood was collected at initial diagnosis, before any treatment.

This CDR3 comprises 15 residues. J lost 0 bases, V lost 1 base, and 3 bases had no gene match. Notes on the study in general: The blood repertoire included most of the expanded thyroid clonotypes above 0.001.

RNA transcripts were the template for amplifying TCR beta CDR3 regions. RT-PCR in the first round (using the HTBI primer set) targeted the TCR CDR3. From the multiplex PCR reads, TCRdb called clonotypes with MiXCR, one entry per CDR3 protein. The top ten hold about 7% of the sample, which has roughly 570,000 distinct CDR3 sequences, roughly 14% seen once. Clinical symptoms, serum thyroxine and TRAb, thyroid ultrasound and orbital computed tomography together formed the diagnostic basis. This clonotype has ten or more counts. Its antigen is unidentified. Sample: blood. The clonotype was recovered from a woman in her 30s with Graves' hyperthyroidism. The chain uses TRBV12-3 or TRBV12-4 and TRBJ2-7; the match to TRBD1 covers 7 bases. The DNA for the CDR3 is TGTGCCAGCAGTTTAGACGGGACAGCCTCCTACGAGCAGTACTTC. Protein sequence: CASSLDGTASYEQYF.